This T cell receptor beta chain appears in the sequencing data of a study of blood T cell repertoires in COVID-19. The wider study: Donors in the United States, Italy and Spain gave samples during acute or convalescent COVID-19. From T cells, B-cell-depleted T cells, or PBMCs came the material, which was cDNA or gDNA.

In the source study's methods: Nucleated cell counts were estimated from reference gene primer amplification. The assay was immunoSEQ multiplex PCR, and TCRdb's table has in-frame clones only and misses some. The DNA gave D and trimming, while V, J and clone size come from that table. The top ten clones hold over 9.5% of a sample with 35,000 to 40,000 clones, approximately 90% of them seen once. V lost 2 bases and J 5 bases, leaving 10 bases between the germline ends. The CDR3 contains 13 residues. Per germline, CDR1 MDHEN and CDR2 SYDVKM. The sequence derives from a man aged 55 to 70 with active COVID-19. V gene TRBV28 combines with J gene TRBJ2-7, with D tentatively TRBD1 (5 bases). Sequencing was carried out using peripheral blood. The CDR3 nucleotides are TGTGCCAGCAGTTTAACAGGAAGGGACGAGCAGTACTTC. Its translation is CASSLTGRDEQYF. Filled out from reference TRBV28 and TRBJ2-7, the complete variable domain reads DVKVTQSSRYLVKRTGEKVFLECVQDMDHENMFWYRQDPGLGLRLIYFSYDVKMKEKGDIPEGYSVSREKKERFSLILESASTNQTSMYLCASSLTGRDEQYFGPGTRLTVT.